This T cell receptor (beta chain) was documented in a study of cytomegalovirus exposure and HLA in healthy donors. About the study: Early released data had about 85 million unique TCRs, all coming from HLA-typed donors.

Germline V gives CDR1 SGHDN, CDR2 FVKESK. Trimming shortened V by 1 base and J by 1 base, and 10 bases separated the two germline ends. The CDR3 covers 15 residues. PCR involved 60 Vbeta and 13 Jbeta primers. Here immunoSEQ multiplex PCR was the method, and the copy in TCRdb shows in-frame clones only, minus some. This table holds approximately 140,000 clones, 73% found once. The chain recombines TRBV14 with TRBJ1-1, with no clear D. This TCR derives from a woman between 40 and 55 years old in good health and CMV-seronegative. The sequenced sample was PBMCs. CDR3 in amino acids: CASSQGLAGNTEAFF. CDR3 nucleotides: TGTGCCAGCAGCCAAGGGTTGGCGGGGAACACTGAAGCTTTCTTT. The entire variable domain, with the rest obtained from reference TRBV14 and TRBJ1-1, is as follows: EAGVTQFPSHSVIEKGQTVTLRCDPISGHDNLYWYRRVMGKEIKFLLHFVKESKQDESGMPNNRFLAERTGGTYSTLKVQPAELEDSGVYFCASSQGLAGNTEAFFGQGTRLTVV.